The rows below give T cell receptor beta chains drawn from one sample of a study of Graves' ophthalmopathy and Graves' hyperthyroidism. Each CDR3 protein is one row after TCRdb ran MiXCR on the multiplex PCR reads. The table shows about 1.2 million distinct CDR3 sequences, with roughly two fifths occurring only once. The sequenced sample consisted of peripheral blood or thyroid tissue (not recorded which). The receptors come from an adult man with Graves' hyperthyroidism. The CDR3 runs from the conserved cysteine through the conserved F or W. Each record gives: V gene, J gene, D gene, clone size, CDR3 protein, CDR3 DNA. D genes are given only for firm matches. Some rows have no size entry. The others give once, few or many, or a class for an expanded clone.

V gene: TRBV2
J gene: TRBJ2-7
D gene: TRBD1
clone size: NA
CDR3 protein: CATHGQGASGEQYF
CDR3 DNA: TGTGCCACCCACGGACAGGGGGCTTCTGGGGAGCAGTACTTC

V gene: TRBV19
J gene: TRBJ2-5
D gene: TRBD1
clone size: few
CDR3 protein: CASKNRGQETQYF
CDR3 DNA: TGTGCCAGTAAAAACAGGGGGCAAGAGACCCAGTACTTC

V gene: TRBV20-1
J gene: TRBJ1-5
D gene: NA
clone size: many
CDR3 protein: CSASEITDNQPQHF
CDR3 DNA: TGCAGTGCTAGTGAAATTACGGATAATCAGCCCCAGCATTTT

V gene: TRBV7-2
J gene: TRBJ1-6
D gene: TRBD1
clone size: many
CDR3 protein: CASSFRQGVISPLHF
CDR3 DNA: TGTGCCAGCAGCTTTAGACAGGGGGTTATATCACCCCTCCACTTT

V gene: TRBV28
J gene: TRBJ1-1
D gene: NA
clone size: NA
CDR3 protein: CASGGREYEAFF
CDR3 DNA: TGTGCCAGTGGGGGGAGGGAATATGAAGCTTTCTTT

V gene: TRBV6-1
J gene: TRBJ1-3
D gene: NA
clone size: few
CDR3 protein: CASSDRGASGNTIYF
CDR3 DNA: TGTGCCAGCAGTGACAGGGGTGCGTCTGGAAACACCATATATTTT

V gene: TRBV7-6
J gene: TRBJ1-2
D gene: NA
clone size: many
CDR3 protein: CASSLDGFTNYDYTF
CDR3 DNA: TGTGCCAGCAGCCTCGACGGGTTCACTAACTATGACTACACCTTC

V gene: TRBV12-3/TRBV12-4
J gene: TRBJ1-1
D gene: NA
clone size: NA
CDR3 protein: CASSLSTVEAFF
CDR3 DNA: TGTGCCAGCAGTTTATCGACAGTTGAAGCTTTCTTT

V gene: TRBV20-1
J gene: TRBJ1-2
D gene: TRBD1
clone size: many
CDR3 protein: CSANDRAHGYTF
CDR3 DNA: TGCAGTGCAAATGACAGGGCGCATGGCTACACCTTC

V gene: TRBV20-1
J gene: TRBJ2-7
D gene: NA
clone size: many
CDR3 protein: CSARFHREYEQYF
CDR3 DNA: TGCAGTGCTAGATTCCACAGGGAGTACGAGCAGTACTTC

V gene: TRBV7-9
J gene: TRBJ2-5
D gene: NA
clone size: NA
CDR3 protein: CASSVDGSRVETQYF
CDR3 DNA: TGTGCCAGCAGCGTAGACGGGAGTCGGGTAGAGACCCAGTACTTC

V gene: TRBV5-4
J gene: TRBJ2-7
D gene: NA
clone size: many
CDR3 protein: CASSLGTQYEQYF
CDR3 DNA: TGTGCCAGCAGCTTGGGGACACAGTACGAGCAGTACTTC

V gene: TRBV6-5
J gene: TRBJ2-2
D gene: NA
clone size: few
CDR3 protein: CASSGTGAWTGELFF
CDR3 DNA: TGTGCCAGCAGTGGGACGGGAGCGTGGACCGGGGAGCTGTTTTTT

V gene: TRBV7-9
J gene: TRBJ2-7
D gene: NA
clone size: few
CDR3 protein: CASSLFQDSYEQYF
CDR3 DNA: TGTGCCAGCAGCTTATTCCAGGACTCCTACGAGCAGTACTTC

V gene: TRBV29-1
J gene: TRBJ2-5
D gene: TRBD1
clone size: NA
CDR3 protein: CSVAVGTGIRKTQYF
CDR3 DNA: TGCAGCGTCGCAGTGGGGACAGGGATTAGGAAGACCCAGTACTTC

V gene: TRBV2
J gene: TRBJ1-4
D gene: NA
clone size: many
CDR3 protein: CARRDGGNEKLFF
CDR3 DNA: TGTGCCAGGAGGGACGGAGGAAATGAAAAACTGTTTTTT

V gene: TRBV19
J gene: TRBJ1-1
D gene: NA
clone size: many
CDR3 protein: CASSLTGPQGTEAFF
CDR3 DNA: TGTGCCAGTAGTCTTACCGGGCCACAGGGCACTGAAGCTTTCTTT

V gene: TRBV20-1
J gene: TRBJ2-7
D gene: NA
clone size: NA
CDR3 protein: CSAARGGTGWFYEQYF
CDR3 DNA: TGCAGTGCTGCCCGGGGGGGGACAGGGTGGTTTTACGAGCAGTACTTC

V gene: TRBV6-5
J gene: TRBJ2-7
D gene: TRBD1
clone size: many
CDR3 protein: CASSQNRGTIEQYF
CDR3 DNA: TGTGCCAGCAGCCAAAACAGGGGGACGATCGAGCAGTACTTC

V gene: TRBV24-1
J gene: TRBJ1-5
D gene: NA
clone size: few
CDR3 protein: CATAAPDQPQHF
CDR3 DNA: TGTGCCACCGCAGCTCCGGATCAGCCCCAGCATTTT

V gene: TRBV29-1
J gene: TRBJ2-5
D gene: NA
clone size: NA
CDR3 protein: CSAGAGGGSQETQYF
CDR3 DNA: TGCAGCGCCGGAGCCGGGGGCGGTTCCCAAGAGACCCAGTACTTC

V gene: TRBV20-1
J gene: TRBJ2-5
D gene: NA
clone size: NA
CDR3 protein: CSACRVPLRETQYF
CDR3 DNA: TGCAGTGCTTGTCGGGTTCCCCTTAGGGAGACCCAGTACTTC

V gene: TRBV20-1
J gene: TRBJ1-1
D gene: NA
clone size: many
CDR3 protein: CSARTHTGNTEAFF
CDR3 DNA: TGCAGTGCTAGAACCCACACAGGGAACACTGAAGCTTTCTTT

V gene: TRBV7-9
J gene: TRBJ1-2
D gene: TRBD1
clone size: NA
CDR3 protein: CASSFWDRGRFGYGYTF
CDR3 DNA: TGTGCCAGCAGCTTTTGGGACAGGGGGCGCTTTGGCTATGGCTACACCTTC

V gene: TRBV7-9
J gene: TRBJ1-5
D gene: NA
clone size: NA
CDR3 protein: CASSLTGMSNQPQHF
CDR3 DNA: TGTGCCAGCAGCCTAACGGGAATGAGCAATCAGCCCCAGCATTTT

V gene: TRBV7-9
J gene: TRBJ1-5
D gene: NA
clone size: NA
CDR3 protein: CAGSLQGSNQPQHF
CDR3 DNA: TGTGCCGGCAGCTTACAGGGATCTAATCAGCCCCAGCATTTT

V gene: TRBV30
J gene: TRBJ1-6
D gene: NA
clone size: NA
CDR3 protein: CAWRGAGRNSPLHF
CDR3 DNA: TGTGCCTGGAGGGGAGCAGGGAGGAATTCACCCCTCCACTTT

V gene: TRBV19
J gene: TRBJ1-5
D gene: NA
clone size: many
CDR3 protein: CASSMSGLRSNQPQHF
CDR3 DNA: TGTGCCAGTAGTATGTCTGGGCTCCGTAGCAATCAGCCCCAGCATTTT

V gene: TRBV6-5
J gene: TRBJ1-2
D gene: TRBD1
clone size: few
CDR3 protein: CASSGTGQGDYGYTF
CDR3 DNA: TGTGCCAGCAGCGGAACGGGACAGGGTGACTATGGCTACACCTTC

V gene: TRBV15
J gene: TRBJ1-5
D gene: NA
clone size: many
CDR3 protein: CATSRDIRGRVEQPQHF
CDR3 DNA: TGTGCCACCAGCAGAGATATTCGGGGACGGGTGGAGCAGCCCCAGCATTTT

V gene: TRBV5-1
J gene: TRBJ2-7
D gene: NA
clone size: NA
CDR3 protein: CASSSDGTPYGQYF
CDR3 DNA: TGCGCCAGCAGCTCTGACGGGACACCCTACGGGCAGTACTTC

V gene: TRBV7-9
J gene: TRBJ1-2
D gene: NA
clone size: many
CDR3 protein: CASSWTNYGYTF
CDR3 DNA: TGTGCCAGCTCTTGGACTAACTATGGCTACACCTTC

V gene: TRBV20-1
J gene: TRBJ1-6
D gene: NA
clone size: NA
CDR3 protein: CSASKDPTEPLHF
CDR3 DNA: TGCAGTGCTAGCAAGGACCCGACGGAGCCCCTCCACTTT

V gene: TRBV10-3
J gene: TRBJ2-7
D gene: TRBD2
clone size: NA
CDR3 protein: CAISEVGGGYEQYF
CDR3 DNA: TGTGCCATCAGTGAGGTTGGCGGGGGATACGAGCAGTACTTC

V gene: TRBV7-8
J gene: TRBJ2-7
D gene: TRBD2
clone size: NA
CDR3 protein: CASQGRGEQYF
CDR3 DNA: TGTGCCAGCCAAGGGAGGGGCGAGCAGTACTTC

V gene: TRBV19
J gene: TRBJ2-5
D gene: NA
clone size: NA
CDR3 protein: CASTSPTQYF
CDR3 DNA: TGTGCCAGTACAAGCCCAACCCAGTACTTC

V gene: TRBV11-2
J gene: TRBJ2-2
D gene: TRBD2
clone size: NA
CDR3 protein: CASSLGLAGGPTGELFF
CDR3 DNA: TGTGCCAGCAGCTTAGGGTTAGCGGGAGGTCCGACCGGGGAGCTGTTTTTT

V gene: TRBV25-1
J gene: TRBJ2-7
D gene: NA
clone size: many
CDR3 protein: CASRRTGGLGWEQYF
CDR3 DNA: TGTGCCAGCAGACGGACTGGGGGGCTTGGGTGGGAGCAGTACTTC

V gene: TRBV6-1
J gene: TRBJ1-4
D gene: NA
clone size: NA
CDR3 protein: CASRLSPTTANEKLFF
CDR3 DNA: TGTGCCAGCCGACTGAGCCCGACCACGGCTAATGAAAAACTGTTTTTT

V gene: TRBV7-9
J gene: TRBJ2-7
D gene: NA
clone size: NA
CDR3 protein: CASSFVGSDEQYF
CDR3 DNA: TGTGCCAGCAGCTTCGTGGGGAGCGACGAGCAGTACTTC

V gene: TRBV12-3/TRBV12-4
J gene: TRBJ2-5
D gene: NA
clone size: NA
CDR3 protein: CASSLRRQYQETQYF
CDR3 DNA: TGTGCCAGCAGTTTAAGGAGACAGTACCAAGAGACCCAGTACTTC

V gene: TRBV20-1
J gene: TRBJ2-7
D gene: TRBD1
clone size: NA
CDR3 protein: CSAGEGTGYYEQYF
CDR3 DNA: TGCAGTGCTGGAGAGGGGACAGGGTATTACGAGCAGTACTTC

V gene: TRBV7-8
J gene: TRBJ2-7
D gene: TRBD1
clone size: NA
CDR3 protein: CASSFSPGQGAEQYF
CDR3 DNA: TGTGCCAGCAGCTTCAGCCCGGGACAGGGGGCCGAGCAGTACTTC

V gene: TRBV7-6
J gene: TRBJ2-7
D gene: NA
clone size: many
CDR3 protein: CASSLASGTQGTYEQYF
CDR3 DNA: TGTGCCAGCAGCTTAGCCTCCGGAACCCAGGGTACCTACGAGCAGTACTTC

V gene: TRBV7-6
J gene: TRBJ2-5
D gene: NA
clone size: NA
CDR3 protein: CASSLDRQGSETQYF
CDR3 DNA: TGTGCCAGCAGCTTAGATCGCCAGGGGTCGGAGACCCAGTACTTC

V gene: TRBV11-3
J gene: TRBJ2-7
D gene: NA
clone size: NA
CDR3 protein: CATMNRGGGSSYEQYF
CDR3 DNA: TGTGCCACGATGAACAGGGGGGGCGGAAGCTCCTACGAGCAGTACTTC

V gene: TRBV4-2
J gene: TRBJ2-7
D gene: NA
clone size: few
CDR3 protein: CASYKGTPPLSEQYF
CDR3 DNA: TGTGCCAGCTACAAAGGGACCCCACCCTTATCCGAGCAGTACTTC

V gene: TRBV28
J gene: TRBJ2-5
D gene: TRBD1
clone size: NA
CDR3 protein: CASRRGQGASETQYF
CDR3 DNA: TGTGCCAGCAGACGGGGACAGGGGGCGTCGGAGACCCAGTACTTC

V gene: TRBV6-1
J gene: TRBJ1-2
D gene: NA
clone size: NA
CDR3 protein: CASSEASTANYGYTF
CDR3 DNA: TGTGCCAGCAGTGAAGCTTCGACTGCTAACTATGGCTACACCTTC

V gene: TRBV30
J gene: TRBJ1-6
D gene: TRBD1
clone size: few
CDR3 protein: CAWSATGRGSPLHF
CDR3 DNA: TGTGCCTGGAGCGCGACAGGGCGCGGGTCACCCCTCCACTTT

V gene: TRBV29-1
J gene: TRBJ1-1
D gene: TRBD1
clone size: many
CDR3 protein: CSVGQGRDTEAFF
CDR3 DNA: TGCAGCGTGGGACAGGGACGGGACACTGAAGCTTTCTTT

V gene: TRBV4-3
J gene: TRBJ2-7
D gene: TRBD2
clone size: few
CDR3 protein: CASSQPHSGGFYEQYF
CDR3 DNA: TGCGCCAGCAGCCAACCACATAGCGGGGGCTTCTACGAGCAGTACTTC

V gene: TRBV10-3
J gene: TRBJ2-5
D gene: NA
clone size: NA
CDR3 protein: CAISARRGTQETQYF
CDR3 DNA: TGTGCCATCAGTGCGAGGCGGGGGACACAAGAGACCCAGTACTTC

V gene: TRBV7-9
J gene: TRBJ1-1
D gene: NA
clone size: NA
CDR3 protein: CASSSPRTRSSTEAFF
CDR3 DNA: TGTGCCAGCAGCTCCCCGCGGACTAGGAGTAGCACTGAAGCTTTCTTT

V gene: TRBV6-4
J gene: TRBJ2-2
D gene: NA
clone size: few
CDR3 protein: CASSSQPHTGELFF
CDR3 DNA: TGTGCCAGCAGTTCGCAGCCCCACACCGGGGAGCTGTTTTTT

V gene: TRBV7-2
J gene: TRBJ1-1
D gene: NA
clone size: NA
CDR3 protein: CASSSSQGGFETEAFF
CDR3 DNA: TGTGCCAGCAGCTCCTCGCAGGGAGGGTTTGAGACTGAAGCTTTCTTT

V gene: TRBV10-3
J gene: TRBJ2-7
D gene: NA
clone size: few
CDR3 protein: CASSWNPAFQIHYEQYF
CDR3 DNA: TGTGCCAGCAGTTGGAACCCCGCTTTTCAAATTCACTACGAGCAGTACTTC